The source of this TCR beta chain is a study of tumor-infiltrating lymphocytes in primary liver carcinoma. Study-wide points: Tumors had a significantly higher top-250-clone fraction than blood (p = 0.039).

Germline DNA was also extracted, while the blood RNA originated from unsorted whole blood. V lost 7 bases to trimming and J lost 5 bases, with 15 bases between them. The CDR3 is made up of 14 amino acids. Note on this clonotype: Its antigen is currently unknown.

From approximately 450 ng total RNA, TCR beta cDNA was generated with a primer in the constant region. Amplification in three nested multiplex PCR rounds with slightly modified ARM-PCR gave rise to TCR beta libraries. TRBV1-TRBV30 forward primers and a C-beta reverse primer were used in the first two PCR rounds, which each ran for around 11 cycles. From the multiplex PCR reads, TCRdb called clonotypes with MiXCR, one entry per CDR3 protein. Among about 310,000 distinct CDR3 sequences, 55% to 65% were seen once, and the ten largest hold roughly 8.9%. The TCR originated in a man aged 40-49 years with primary liver carcinoma and hepatitis B virus infection. The sequencing sample was made of peripheral blood. V gene TRBV12-3 or TRBV12-4 combines with J gene TRBJ2-1; D is possibly TRBD1 (6 bases). The CDR3 spells CASNLGGPNNEQFF. CDR3 coding DNA: TGTGCCAGCAACCTAGGGGGACCTAACAATGAGCAGTTCTTC.